This is a list of T cell receptor beta chains from one sample in a study of OX40 agonist ivuxolimab in advanced cancers. Sequencing used immunoSEQ multiplex PCR; TCRdb keeps in-frame clones, though not all of them. Of roughly 72,000 clones listed, 81% are singletons. Source: CD4+ or CD8+ T cells sorted from blood, taken in a trial of the OX40 agonist ivuxolimab. The receptors were gathered from an adult with an advanced solid tumor such as melanoma, head and neck, liver or kidney cancer. Each CDR3 is given with its conserved first and last residue. The order of the fields is V gene, D gene, clone size, J gene, CDR3 DNA, CDR3 protein. The D gene is left open where the match is weak. Clone size is shown for a subset of rows, as once, few, many or a class of expanded clone.

TRBV13,TRBD2,-,TRBJ2-4,TGTGCCAGCAGCTTACTACTAGCGGGAGCCAAAAACATTCAGTACTTC,CASSLLLAGAKNIQYF
TRBV18,-,-,TRBJ1-4,TGTGCCAGCTCACCCGGGGAGAGGGGTGAAAAACTGTTTTTT,CASSPGERGEKLFF
TRBV6-6,-,-,TRBJ1-1,TGTGCCAGCAGTTACTCGAGTAAGGGCACTGAAGCTTTCTTT,CASSYSSKGTEAFF
TRBV30,-,-,TRBJ2-5,TGTGCCTGGAGTGTTGGCCCAAACCAAGAGACCCAGTACTTC,CAWSVGPNQETQYF
TRBV5-4,TRBD1,-,TRBJ2-7,TGTGCCAGCAGCCCGGGACAGGGAATCGAGCAGTACTTC,CASSPGQGIEQYF
TRBV5-6,-,-,TRBJ2-7,TGTGCCAGCAGCTTGGGACTGAAGTCGAACTACGAGCAGTACTTC,CASSLGLKSNYEQYF
TRBV29-1,TRBD2,-,TRBJ2-1,TGCAGCGTGCCGGGACTAGCGGGAGGGTTTGCGAACAATGAGCAGTTCTTC,CSVPGLAGGFANNEQFF
TRBV29-1,TRBD1,-,TRBJ2-7,TGCAGCGTGGGACAGTCCTACGAGCAGTACTTC,CSVGQSYEQYF
TRBV28,TRBD2,-,TRBJ2-5,TGTGCCAGCAGCTCCCAACTAGCGGGGATTGAGACCCAGTACTTC,CASSSQLAGIETQYF
TRBV5-1,-,-,TRBJ2-5,TGCGCCAGCAGCTTGGATCTCAGGCGTCAAGAGACCCAGTACTTC,CASSLDLRRQETQYF
TRBV15,TRBD1,-,TRBJ2-3,TGTGCCACCAGCAGGACCGGGACAGGTGGTGCGTCAGATACGCAGTATTTT,CATSRTGTGGASDTQYF
TRBV5-1,-,-,TRBJ1-1,TGCGCCAGCAGCTTGGACAGGGTAATGAACACTGAAGCTTTCTTT,CASSLDRVMNTEAFF
TRBV5-1,-,-,TRBJ2-2,TGCGCCAGCAGCTTTGGCAGGGCCTCCACCGGGGAGCTGTTTTTT,CASSFGRASTGELFF
TRBV4-3,-,-,TRBJ1-6,TGCGCCAGCAGCCCTGGGACCGTTCAATCCCTCCACTTT,CASSPGTVQSLHF
TRBV6-5,TRBD1,-,TRBJ2-7,TGTGCCAGCAGTTACCTCGGACAGGGTTTCTACGAGCAGTACTTC,CASSYLGQGFYEQYF
TRBV29-1,-,few,TRBJ1-2,TGCAGCGCGTGGGAACAGGACTTTACCTATGGCTACACCTTC,CSAWEQDFTYGYTF
TRBV5-1,TRBD1,-,TRBJ2-7,TGCGCCAGCAGCTTGCCCCAGGGGGCCGGCGAGCAGTACTTC,CASSLPQGAGEQYF
TRBV6-1,-,-,TRBJ2-2,TGTGCCAGCAAACTGGGACCGAACACCGGGGAGCTGTTTTTT,CASKLGPNTGELFF
TRBV6-1,-,-,TRBJ2-1,TGTGCCAGCAGTGAAAGAGGGGGGACAGAGGCATACAATGAGCAGTTCTTC,CASSERGGTEAYNEQFF
TRBV9,TRBD2,-,TRBJ2-5,TGTGCCAGCAGCGACTTTAGCGGGGGTGGAGAGACCCAGTACTTC,CASSDFSGGGETQYF
TRBV7-9,TRBD1,-,TRBJ1-1,TGTGCCAGCAGTCTAGACAGGGGGCAGGCTTTCTTT,CASSLDRGQAFF
TRBV29-1,-,-,TRBJ1-2,TGCAGCGTTGAAGTGGAAGAGGGCAGCGGCTACACCTTC,CSVEVEEGSGYTF
TRBV6-1,TRBD1,-,TRBJ2-1,TGTGCCAGCAGTGAGGTCGACAGGGGGGATTACAATGAGCAGTTCTTC,CASSEVDRGDYNEQFF
TRBV7-9,-,-,TRBJ1-1,TGTGCCAGCAGCTTACCTCGTGTCGGCACTGAAGCTTTCTTT,CASSLPRVGTEAFF
TRBV29-1,TRBD1,-,TRBJ1-5,TGCAGCGGCGAACACCGGGACAGGGAATATTTT,CSGEHRDREYF
TRBV29-1,-,-,TRBJ1-4,TGCAGCGTTGTAGGGGTAAAGGAAAAACTGTTTTTT,CSVVGVKEKLFF
TRBV18,-,-,TRBJ1-1,TGTGCCAGCTCACCACTAGGGGGGGTCGGGAACACTGAAGCTTTCTTT,CASSPLGGVGNTEAFF
TRBV6-6,-,-,TRBJ1-1,TGTGCCAGCAGTTACTCATTACAGGTGAACACTGAAGCTTTCTTT,CASSYSLQVNTEAFF
TRBV7-9,-,-,TRBJ2-7,TGTGCCAGCAGCTTAACTCCACAGATTTCCTACGAGCAGTACTTC,CASSLTPQISYEQYF
TRBV7-2,-,once,TRBJ2-7,TGTGCCAGCACCCGTCAGAGGGACAACTACGAGCAGTACTTC,CASTRQRDNYEQYF
TRBV5-4,-,-,TRBJ1-1,TGTGCCAGCAGCTTGCTAGACTTGAACACTGAAGCTTTCTTT,CASSLLDLNTEAFF
TRBV11-3,TRBD1,-,TRBJ2-7,TGTGCCAGCAGTCTCAAGTCCGGGACAGGGGTGGACGAGCAGTACTTC,CASSLKSGTGVDEQYF
TRBV7-2,-,-,TRBJ2-2,TGTGCCAGCAGCTACCGATCAGGGGGGTTCCGGGAGCTGTTTTTT,CASSYRSGGFRELFF
TRBV6-6,TRBD1,-,TRBJ1-1,TGTGCCAGCAGTATACCGGGACAGGGCACGACTGAAGCTTTCTTT,CASSIPGQGTTEAFF
TRBV4-1,TRBD2,-,TRBJ2-1,TGCGCCAGCAGCCACCACAACACTAGCGGGGCCTTCTTC,CASSHHNTSGAFF
TRBV11-2,-,medium-sized,TRBJ2-7,TGTGCCAGCAGCTTAGTGTACGGCTACGAGCAGTACTTC,CASSLVYGYEQYF
TRBV25-1,TRBD1,-,TRBJ1-1,TGTGCCAGCTACTACGGGACAGGGGAAGCTTTCTTT,CASYYGTGEAFF
TRBV5-6,-,few,TRBJ2-3,TGTGCCAGCAGTCGCAGGGGAACAGATACGCAGTATTTT,CASSRRGTDTQYF
TRBV29-1,-,-,TRBJ2-5,TGCAGCGTTGATAAGGGAGCCGACCCACGGGAGACCCAGTACTTC,CSVDKGADPRETQYF
TRBV6-5,TRBD2,-,TRBJ2-7,TGTGCCACCAAGCTATCTAGCGGGATCAACGAGCAGTACTTC,CATKLSSGINEQYF
TRBV9,-,-,TRBJ2-1,TGTGCCAGCAGCGTAGAAGGGAGAACATACAATGAGCAGTTCTTC,CASSVEGRTYNEQFF
TRBV5-1,-,-,TRBJ2-2,TGCGCCAGCACCTTGCAGGGGAACACCGGGGAGCTGTTTTTT,CASTLQGNTGELFF
TRBV5-1,-,-,TRBJ2-3,TGCGCCAGCAGCCAACGCCAGGGCACAGATACGCAGTATTTT,CASSQRQGTDTQYF
TRBV7-9,-,-,TRBJ2-7,TGTGCCAGCAGCTTAGACGGGAAGTCCTACGAGCAGTACTTC,CASSLDGKSYEQYF
TRBV19,-,-,TRBJ2-7,TGTGCCAGTAGTCCCGGTTCTAAAGGCGAGCAGTACTTC,CASSPGSKGEQYF
TRBV18,TRBD1,-,TRBJ1-5,TGTGCCAGCTCCCAACAGGGGGCCGGTGGCAATCAGCCCCAGCATTTT,CASSQQGAGGNQPQHF